This T cell receptor beta chain was obtained from a study of cytomegalovirus exposure and HLA in healthy donors. General study results and limits: The study dropped some indistinguishable V segments, TRBV6-2 and TRBV6-3 among them. A later analysis appeared to link common viral pathogens to several of the most significant clusters. It was assumed in the presence/absence analyses that sequencing depth was roughly uniform across donors. Most subjects had HLA-A and HLA-B alleles reportedly predicted accurately by TCR beta sequences.

Concerning this clone itself: Its target is unknown.

Primers included in the PCR were 60 Vbeta and 13 Jbeta primers. Here immunoSEQ multiplex PCR was the method, and the copy in TCRdb shows in-frame clones only, minus some. The sample holds 90,000 to 140,000 clones, over 65% seen once. CDR3 length: 12 residues. V trimming: 4 bases; J trimming: 4 bases; junction bases outside the gene matches: 1. The sequence derives from a man aged 40-50 years in good health and CMV-seropositive. The V gene is TRBV23-1, the J gene TRBJ2-7, with 7 positions matching TRBD1. TRBV23-1 is flagged as an ORF with uncertain function. The specimen sequenced was PBMCs. The CDR3, as DNA: TGCGCCAGCAGTCGACAGGGTTACGAGCAGTACTTC. This gives the protein CASSRQGYEQYF.